This T cell receptor (beta chain) was sequenced during a study of blood T cell repertoires in COVID-19 (TCRdb year 2020). Context from the whole study: The collaborator samples originated in the United States, Italy and Spain and spanned the acute and convalescent phases of COVID-19. Where available, HLA class I and class II types were taken from metadata supplied by the sample provider and were not determined by assay-based typing. Nearly every sample came with metadata listing a de-identified subject ID, COVID-19 status, age in years and sex. Deeply sampled blood TCRbeta repertoires from subjects exposed to, actively infected with, or recovered from COVID-19 were included in the dataset. The material from the prospective study consisted of cDNA or gDNA derived from T cells, B-cell-depleted T cells, or PBMCs. The samples were drawn from the first 160 participants of the ongoing ImmuneRACE study and from more than 1,000 subjects provided by 6 global collaborators. The repertoires were released in a freely available public database intended as a resource for research on the immune response to SARS-CoV-2. General conclusions and limits of the study: The quantity of clinical and demographic metadata differed by source and by participant and was supplied without curation.

Whole blood was collected in K2EDTA tubes by collaborating institutions according to the institutions' own protocols. For TCRbeta analysis, collaborators shipped samples as frozen whole blood, isolated PBMCs, or DNA extracted from either of those sample types. Turning to this clone: The antigen it recognizes is unknown. Per-nucleotide qualities are absent, and no much larger clonotype sits a single base away.

TCRbeta CDR3 regions were amplified from genomic DNA using the immunoSEQ Assay, a bias-controlled multiplex PCR. The study's own analysis went as follows. Nucleated cell counts per sample were estimated from amplification of reference gene primers within the assay. To quantify the absolute abundance of each unique TCRbeta CDR3 rearrangement, sequence reads were collapsed and filtered. For each sample, productive Simpson clonality was calculated by taking the square root of Simpson's diversity index across productive rearrangements. The immuneACCESS repertoire file appears here via TCRdb, limited to in-frame rearrangements. These files lack a portion of the clones; in checked studies, under half of the deficit traces to unresolved V genes, and the cause of the others is not known. The D gene and trimming were derived from the DNA, and the V and J assignments and clone size from that table. This sample holds about 440,000 clones; about 89% were observed only once. The ten largest clones capture more than 4% of the sample.

Trimming at the junction amounts to 1 base on V and 1 base on J, and the germline ends lie 8 bases apart. The CDR3 has 14 amino acids, counting the end cysteine and phenylalanine. Just CDR3 DNA is preserved here, 42 bases in frame from base 1. Per the germline V gene, SGDLS is the CDR1 and YYNGEE is the CDR2. This sequence was found in a woman in her 30s with acute or convalescent COVID-19. The chain is encoded by TRBV9 joined to TRBJ1-1; the D gene is perhaps TRBD1, on 6 matching bases. Sequenced: peripheral blood. The CDR3 reads CASSVTGRNTEAFF. The base sequence is TGTGCCAGCAGCGTAACAGGGAGGAACACTGAAGCTTTCTTT.